The clone carrying this T cell receptor (beta chain) was observed a handful of times. Its antigen is not identified. Primers used in a second PCR of about 7 to 11 cycles were a sample-barcoded 5' primer and a J-beta primer mix. TCRdb recomputed calls from the 5' RACE reads with MiXCR, one row per CDR3 protein. There are some 1.8 million distinct CDR3 sequences in the sample; more than 35% occur only once, and under 25% lies in the top ten. This sample was included in a study of blood T cells in healthy people across ages. General study findings and limits: Measured against age, TCR beta diversity per million T cells decreased in a roughly linear manner.

With each sample, at least 5 micrograms of total RNA were extracted. Trimming at V came to 3 bases and at J to 3 bases, leaving 7 bases not matched to a gene. The V gene's germline CDR1 is DFQATT and CDR2 SNEGSKA (reference sequence). The CDR3 consists of 14 residues. This clonotype was sampled from a human donor in good health. Source material: blood. This rearrangement joins TRBV20-1 to TRBJ2-7; 8 bases fit TRBD2. The CDR3 sequence: CSASDGGGIYEQYF. Here the CDR3 DNA reads TGCAGTGCTAGTGACGGGGGGGGGATCTACGAGCAGTACTTC.